The rows below give T cell receptor beta chains drawn from one sample of a study of cytomegalovirus exposure and HLA in healthy donors. Using immunoSEQ multiplex PCR, the repertoire was profiled, and TCRdb retains in-frame clones only, with some absent. This table holds more than 150,000 clones, 65% to 85% found once. The sample taken for sequencing was PBMCs. These receptors were taken from a girl aged 10 to 17 in good health and CMV-seropositive. Each CDR3 is given with its conserved first and last residue. The order of the fields is V gene, D gene, J gene, clone size, CDR3 protein, CDR3 DNA. D genes are given only for firm matches. Expanded clones are given a class, and other clones once, few, many or no size at all.

V: TRBV7-9
D: -
J: TRBJ2-1
size: -
CDR3: CSSSLVQVNEQFF
DNA: TGTTCCAGCAGCTTAGTACAGGTCAATGAGCAGTTCTTC

V: TRBV5-1
D: -
J: TRBJ1-1
size: -
CDR3: CASSPSGNTEAFF
DNA: TGCGCCAGCAGCCCCTCAGGGAACACTGAAGCTTTCTTT

V: TRBV21-1
D: -
J: TRBJ2-3
size: few
CDR3: CAKTRRCTDTQYF
DNA: TGTGCCAAAACTAGGAGGTGCACAGATACGCAGTATTTT

V: TRBV6-4
D: -
J: TRBJ2-3
size: -
CDR3: CASRATSSVDTQYF
DNA: TGTGCCAGCAGGGCCACTAGTTCCGTAGATACGCAGTATTTT

V: TRBV6-5
D: -
J: TRBJ2-5
size: -
CDR3: CASSYDPGTGETQYF
DNA: TGTGCCAGCAGTTACGATCCGGGTACAGGAGAGACCCAGTACTTC

V: TRBV7-3
D: -
J: TRBJ2-3
size: -
CDR3: CASSPNTDTQYF
DNA: TGTGCCAGCAGCCCTAACACAGATACGCAGTATTTT

V: TRBV5-6
D: -
J: TRBJ1-5
size: -
CDR3: CASSFSLQANQPQHF
DNA: TGTGCCAGCAGCTTTAGCTTACAGGCCAATCAGCCCCAGCATTTT

V: TRBV6-5
D: -
J: TRBJ1-2
size: -
CDR3: CASSYRSALGGYGYTF
DNA: TGTGCCAGCAGTTACAGGTCTGCCCTAGGTGGCTATGGCTACACCTTC

V: TRBV13
D: -
J: TRBJ1-1
size: -
CDR3: CASSHPGDYYGDTEAFF
DNA: TGTGCCAGCAGTCACCCCGGGGATTACTATGGGGACACTGAAGCTTTCTTT

V: TRBV11-3
D: -
J: TRBJ2-1
size: -
CDR3: CASSLSSVSGQFF
DNA: TGTGCCAGCAGCTTATCCTCGGTCAGCGGGCAGTTCTTC

V: TRBV10-3
D: TRBD2
J: TRBJ2-3
size: once
CDR3: CAIRGGSTDTQYF
DNA: TGTGCCATCAGGGGGGGGAGCACAGATACGCAGTATTTT

V: TRBV4-1
D: TRBD1
J: TRBJ2-7
size: -
CDR3: CASSRTGTGNYEQYF
DNA: TGCGCCAGCAGCCGGACCGGGACAGGGAATTACGAGCAGTACTTC

V: TRBV18
D: -
J: TRBJ1-2
size: -
CDR3: CASSPPAGRGYGYTF
DNA: TGTGCCAGCTCACCACCGGCAGGGAGGGGCTATGGCTACACCTTC

V: TRBV10-1
D: -
J: TRBJ1-2
size: -
CDR3: CASSQGPNYGYTF
DNA: TGCGCCAGCAGCCAGGGCCCGAACTATGGCTACACCTTC

V: TRBV18
D: -
J: TRBJ2-7
size: -
CDR3: CASSPGPSVSYEQYF
DNA: TGTGCCAGCTCACCCGGACCTAGCGTATCCTACGAGCAGTACTTC

V: TRBV5-6
D: -
J: TRBJ2-5
size: -
CDR3: CASSFSSVPWETQYF
DNA: TGTGCCAGCAGCTTTTCTAGCGTCCCCTGGGAGACCCAGTACTTC

V: TRBV4-2
D: TRBD2
J: TRBJ2-7
size: -
CDR3: CASSHLMGEREGLNEQYF
DNA: TGTGCCAGCAGCCACCTTATGGGGGAGCGGGAGGGCCTAAACGAGCAGTACTTC

V: TRBV7-8
D: TRBD2
J: TRBJ2-3
size: -
CDR3: CASSSPSRLASDTQYF
DNA: TGTGCCAGCAGCTCCCCAAGCAGACTAGCATCAGATACGCAGTATTTT

V: TRBV30
D: TRBD2
J: TRBJ2-3
size: -
CDR3: CAWSVIGTRAYTQYF
DNA: TGTGCCTGGAGTGTAATCGGGACTAGAGCTTATACGCAGTATTTT

V: TRBV4-1
D: TRBD2
J: TRBJ2-1
size: -
CDR3: CASSQKSSGLNEQFF
DNA: TGCGCCAGCAGCCAAAAGTCTAGCGGACTTAATGAGCAGTTCTTC

V: TRBV27
D: TRBD2
J: TRBJ2-7
size: -
CDR3: CASSVSGTSGTYEQYF
DNA: TGTGCCAGCAGTGTTTCCGGGACTAGCGGTACCTACGAGCAGTACTTC

V: TRBV5-1
D: TRBD2
J: TRBJ2-1
size: -
CDR3: CASRGAGENNEQFF
DNA: TGCGCCAGCAGGGGAGCGGGAGAGAACAATGAGCAGTTCTTC

V: TRBV5-1
D: -
J: TRBJ2-7
size: -
CDR3: CASSGATGFSVNSYEQYF
DNA: TGCGCCAGCAGCGGAGCCACCGGGTTTAGCGTTAACTCCTACGAGCAGTACTTC

V: TRBV27
D: TRBD1
J: TRBJ1-2
size: -
CDR3: CASGDPGQGAHGYTF
DNA: TGTGCCAGCGGAGATCCGGGACAGGGGGCACATGGCTACACCTTC

V: TRBV29-1
D: -
J: TRBJ1-4
size: -
CDR3: CSVARGATNEKLFF
DNA: TGCAGCGTTGCACGGGGTGCAACTAATGAAAAACTGTTTTTT

V: TRBV5-1
D: TRBD1
J: TRBJ1-6
size: -
CDR3: CASSAGTGGSPLHF
DNA: TGCGCCAGCAGCGCCGGGACAGGGGGTTCACCCCTCCACTTT

V: TRBV4-1
D: TRBD1
J: TRBJ1-4
size: -
CDR3: CASSQAIPRGSLSEKLFF
DNA: TGCGCCAGCAGCCAAGCTATCCCCAGGGGGTCCTTGAGTGAAAAACTGTTTTTT

V: TRBV11-3
D: TRBD2
J: TRBJ2-1
size: few
CDR3: CASSLTLAGVKGSYNEQFF
DNA: TGTGCCAGCAGCTTAACGCTAGCGGGAGTCAAGGGCTCCTACAATGAGCAGTTCTTC

V: TRBV4-1
D: TRBD1
J: TRBJ1-2
size: few
CDR3: CASSRTGNGDYGYTF
DNA: TGCGCCAGCAGCCGGACAGGGAACGGGGACTATGGCTACACCTTC

V: TRBV4-2
D: TRBD2
J: TRBJ2-7
size: -
CDR3: CASSPGLAGSYEQYF
DNA: TGTGCCAGCAGCCCGGGACTAGCGGGGTCCTACGAGCAGTACTTC

V: TRBV10-1
D: -
J: TRBJ2-2
size: -
CDR3: CASSPTGGIAGELFF
DNA: TGCGCCAGCAGTCCCACTGGGGGGATAGCCGGGGAGCTGTTTTTT

V: TRBV25-1
D: -
J: TRBJ2-2
size: few
CDR3: CASSEFLPRDSDTGELFF
DNA: TGTGCCAGCAGTGAATTTCTCCCTCGGGACTCGGACACCGGGGAGCTGTTTTTT

V: TRBV4-3
D: TRBD1
J: TRBJ2-7
size: -
CDR3: CASSQGTGGLNEQYF
DNA: TGCGCCAGCAGCCAAGGGACAGGGGGGTTGAACGAGCAGTACTTC

V: TRBV2
D: -
J: TRBJ2-1
size: -
CDR3: CASSAHRTAEPEQFF
DNA: TGTGCCAGCAGTGCCCACCGGACTGCGGAACCTGAGCAGTTCTTC

V: TRBV27
D: TRBD1
J: TRBJ2-3
size: -
CDR3: CASSDRARDTQYF
DNA: TGTGCCAGCAGTGACAGGGCTAGAGATACGCAGTATTTT

V: TRBV4-2
D: -
J: TRBJ1-4
size: few
CDR3: CASSHQSDEKLFF
DNA: TGTGCCAGCAGCCATCAATCGGATGAAAAACTGTTTTTT

V: TRBV5-1
D: TRBD1
J: TRBJ1-5
size: -
CDR3: CASSLLGGLGEPQHF
DNA: TGCGCCAGCAGCTTGCTAGGGGGCCTGGGTGAGCCCCAGCATTTT

V: TRBV7-8
D: TRBD2
J: TRBJ2-1
size: -
CDR3: CASSWTGLALRGNEQFF
DNA: TGTGCCAGCAGCTGGACGGGACTAGCGCTGAGGGGCAACGAGCAGTTCTTC

V: TRBV6-5
D: TRBD1
J: TRBJ1-2
size: -
CDR3: CASTGTGYGYTF
DNA: TGTGCCAGCACCGGGACAGGCTATGGCTACACCTTC

V: TRBV7-2
D: -
J: TRBJ2-7
size: -
CDR3: CASSSDRYYEQYF
DNA: TGTGCCAGCAGTTCGGACAGATACTACGAGCAGTACTTC

V: TRBV10-3
D: TRBD1
J: TRBJ1-1
size: -
CDR3: CAISGRTGMNTEAFF
DNA: TGTGCCATCAGTGGTAGGACAGGGATGAACACTGAAGCTTTCTTT

V: TRBV19
D: -
J: TRBJ2-7
size: -
CDR3: CASSIDRISYEQYF
DNA: TGTGCCAGTAGTATAGACAGAATCTCCTACGAGCAGTACTTC

V: TRBV11-1
D: -
J: TRBJ2-1
size: -
CDR3: CASSLQDSSYNEQFF
DNA: TGTGCCAGCAGCTTACAGGACAGTTCCTACAATGAGCAGTTCTTC

V: TRBV4-1
D: -
J: TRBJ1-5
size: -
CDR3: CASSQDSPEPSPQHF
DNA: TGCGCCAGCAGCCAAGATAGTCCGGAGCCCTCGCCCCAGCATTTT

V: TRBV6-1
D: TRBD2
J: TRBJ2-7
size: -
CDR3: CASSVSTGTSGYEQYF
DNA: TGTGCCAGCAGTGTAAGTACCGGGACTAGCGGCTACGAGCAGTACTTC

V: TRBV11-2
D: TRBD2
J: TRBJ2-7
size: -
CDR3: CASSPMSGTNPEQYF
DNA: TGTGCCAGCAGCCCAATGTCGGGGACTAACCCCGAGCAGTACTTC

V: TRBV4-3
D: -
J: TRBJ2-3
size: -
CDR3: CASSQDSVRAGSSTDTQYF
DNA: TGCGCCAGCAGCCAAGATTCCGTTCGAGCGGGCTCTAGCACAGATACGCAGTATTTT

V: TRBV5-6
D: -
J: TRBJ1-1
size: -
CDR3: CASSLGGVGEINFF
DNA: TGTGCCAGCAGCTTGGGGGGGGTTGGCGAGATTAATTTCTTT

V: TRBV6-1
D: TRBD1
J: TRBJ1-4
size: -
CDR3: CASGSQGANEKLFF
DNA: TGTGCCAGCGGTTCACAGGGGGCGAATGAAAAACTGTTTTTT

V: TRBV19
D: TRBD2
J: TRBJ2-1
size: -
CDR3: CASSIKGTSRHSSYNEQFF
DNA: TGTGCCAGTAGCATCAAGGGGACTAGCAGACACAGCTCCTACAATGAGCAGTTCTTC

V: TRBV5-1
D: TRBD1
J: TRBJ1-1
size: -
CDR3: CASSDRGNTEAFF
DNA: TGCGCCAGCAGCGACAGGGGGAACACTGAAGCTTTCTTT

V: TRBV14
D: TRBD2
J: TRBJ2-7
size: -
CDR3: CASSPPGLAGYEQYF
DNA: TGTGCCAGCAGCCCGCCGGGACTAGCGGGCTACGAGCAGTACTTC

V: TRBV19
D: TRBD1
J: TRBJ1-5
size: few
CDR3: CASSIVGTGHNQPQHF
DNA: TGTGCCAGTAGTATAGTAGGGACAGGGCACAATCAGCCCCAGCATTTT

V: TRBV30
D: -
J: TRBJ2-5
size: -
CDR3: CAWSVAASRETQYF
DNA: TGTGCCTGGAGTGTAGCCGCCTCCCGGGAGACCCAGTACTTC

V: TRBV30
D: -
J: TRBJ1-2
size: -
CDR3: CAWRNSLDYGYTF
DNA: TGTGCCTGGAGGAATAGTCTTGACTATGGCTACACCTTC

V: TRBV6-1
D: -
J: TRBJ2-7
size: few
CDR3: CASRTMSSYEQYF
DNA: TGTGCCAGCCGGACAATGAGCTCCTACGAGCAGTACTTC

V: TRBV4-2
D: -
J: TRBJ2-3
size: -
CDR3: CASSQGTAATDTQYF
DNA: TGTGCCAGCAGCCAAGGGACTGCTGCGACAGATACGCAGTATTTT